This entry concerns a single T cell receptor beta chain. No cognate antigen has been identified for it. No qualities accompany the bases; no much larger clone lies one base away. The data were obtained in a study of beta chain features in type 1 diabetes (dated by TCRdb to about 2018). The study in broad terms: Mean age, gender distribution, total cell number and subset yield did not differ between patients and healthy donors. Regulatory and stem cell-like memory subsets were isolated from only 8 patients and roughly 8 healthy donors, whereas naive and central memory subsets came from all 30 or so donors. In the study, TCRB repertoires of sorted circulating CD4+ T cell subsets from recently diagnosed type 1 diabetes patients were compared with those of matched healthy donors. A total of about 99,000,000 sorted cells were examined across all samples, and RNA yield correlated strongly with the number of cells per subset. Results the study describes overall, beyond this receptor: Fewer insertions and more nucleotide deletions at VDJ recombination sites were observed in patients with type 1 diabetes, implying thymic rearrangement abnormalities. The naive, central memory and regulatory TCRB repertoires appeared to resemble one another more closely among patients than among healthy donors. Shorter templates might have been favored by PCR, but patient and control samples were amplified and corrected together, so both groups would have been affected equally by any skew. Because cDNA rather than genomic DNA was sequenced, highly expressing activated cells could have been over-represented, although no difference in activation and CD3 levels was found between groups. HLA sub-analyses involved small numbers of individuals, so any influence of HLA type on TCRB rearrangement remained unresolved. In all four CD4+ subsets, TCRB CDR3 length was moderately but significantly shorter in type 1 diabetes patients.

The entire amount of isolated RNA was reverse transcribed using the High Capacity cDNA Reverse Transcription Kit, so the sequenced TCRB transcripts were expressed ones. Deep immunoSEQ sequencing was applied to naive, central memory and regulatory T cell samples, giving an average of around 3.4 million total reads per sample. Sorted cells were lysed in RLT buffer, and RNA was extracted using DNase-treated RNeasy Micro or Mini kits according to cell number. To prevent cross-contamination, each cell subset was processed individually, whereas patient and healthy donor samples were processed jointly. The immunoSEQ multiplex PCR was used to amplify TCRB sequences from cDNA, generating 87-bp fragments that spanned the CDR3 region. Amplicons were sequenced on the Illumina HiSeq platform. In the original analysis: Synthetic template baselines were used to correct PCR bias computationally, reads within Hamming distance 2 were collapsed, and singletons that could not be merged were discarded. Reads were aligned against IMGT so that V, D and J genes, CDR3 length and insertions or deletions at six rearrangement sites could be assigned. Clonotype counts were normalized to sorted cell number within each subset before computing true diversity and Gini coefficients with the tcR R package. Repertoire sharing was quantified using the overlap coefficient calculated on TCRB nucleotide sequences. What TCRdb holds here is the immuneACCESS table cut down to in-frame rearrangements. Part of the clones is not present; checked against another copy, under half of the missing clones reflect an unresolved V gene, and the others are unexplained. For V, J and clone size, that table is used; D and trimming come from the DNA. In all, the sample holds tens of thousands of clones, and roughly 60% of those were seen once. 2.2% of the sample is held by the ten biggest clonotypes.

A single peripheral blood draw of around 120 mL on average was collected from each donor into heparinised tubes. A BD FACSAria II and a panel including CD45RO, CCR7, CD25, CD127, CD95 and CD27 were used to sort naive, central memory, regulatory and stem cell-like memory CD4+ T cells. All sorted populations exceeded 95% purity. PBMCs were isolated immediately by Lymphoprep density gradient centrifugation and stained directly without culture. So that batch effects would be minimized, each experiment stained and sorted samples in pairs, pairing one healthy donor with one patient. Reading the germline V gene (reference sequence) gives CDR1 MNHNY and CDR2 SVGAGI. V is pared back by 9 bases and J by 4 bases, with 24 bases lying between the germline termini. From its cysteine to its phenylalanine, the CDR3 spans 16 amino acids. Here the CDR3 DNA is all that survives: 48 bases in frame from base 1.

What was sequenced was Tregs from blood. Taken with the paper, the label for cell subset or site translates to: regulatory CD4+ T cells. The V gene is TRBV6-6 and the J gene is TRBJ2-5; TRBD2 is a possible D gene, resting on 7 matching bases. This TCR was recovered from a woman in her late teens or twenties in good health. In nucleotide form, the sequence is TGTGCCAGTTCAACCCGGAGGGGGGGGAGAGGAGAGACCCAGTACTTC. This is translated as CASSTRRGGRGETQYF.